This TCR beta chain originates from a study of shared clonotypes between healthy human individuals. Germline lookup yields CDR1 MDHEN and CDR2 SYDVKM. The CDR3 has 13 residues. After removal of 6 bases from V and 4 bases from J, the junction contained 3 bases not matched to a gene. Repertoires were generated with immunoSEQ multiplex PCR, while TCRdb's copy carries only in-frame clones and drops some. Counted here are roughly 2 million clones, approximately 96% occurring once; the ten biggest clones make up 0.13%. Sequences were obtained from naive CD4+ T cells sorted from blood. Subset: CD45RA+ positively selected. The source of this sequence is a young man in good health. The rearrangement joins TRBV28 to TRBJ1-5, with 7 bases that match TRBD1. CDR3 in DNA: TGTGCCAGCAGGATACAGGGGAATCAGCCCCAGCATTTT. Translating it yields CASRIQGNQPQHF.